A single sample gave rise to the 13 T cell receptor beta chains below, sequenced in a study of blood T cell repertoires in COVID-19. Assay: immunoSEQ multiplex PCR; the TCRdb copy retains only in-frame clones and omits some. The sample carries approximately 410,000 clones, more than 80% recorded once. Material for sequencing was peripheral blood. The origin of the receptors is a woman in her 30s with active or convalescent COVID-19.

The chain carries TRBV7-9 and TRBJ1-2; TRBD1 matches 9 bases. The CDR3 is 16 residues long. The germline V gene encodes CDR1 SEHNR and CDR2 FQNEAQ (reference sequence). The ends lost 3 bases at V and 5 bases at J; junction bases unmatched: 10. The CDR3: CASSFGGDRVAYGYTF. The CDR3 DNA reads as TGTGCCAGCAGCTTTGGAGGGGACAGGGTAGCGTATGGCTACACCTTC.

As for this clone: Other nucleotide sequences from this sample produce the same CDR3. The genes are TRBV5-1 and TRBJ2-5; a possible D gene is TRBD2 (5 bases). The germline CDR1 and CDR2 sequences are SGHRS and YFSETQ. V lost 2 bases and J 1 base, leaving 6 bases between the germline ends. This CDR3 contains 13 residues. The CDR3 DNA sequence: TGCGCCAGCAGCTTAGGAGGCCAAGAGACCCAGTACTTC. This gives the protein CASSLGGQETQYF.

The chain employs TRBV3-1 (or the pseudogene TRBV3-2) and TRBJ2-3; 12 nucleotides align to TRBD2. The V gene end was trimmed by 1 base and the J gene end by 5 bases; junction bases not matched to a gene: 4. This CDR3 spans 16 amino acids. Per the germline V gene, CDR1 is LGHDT and CDR2 is YNNKEL (reference sequence). CDR3: CASSQGRLAGVDTQYF. In DNA form, the CDR3 reads TGTGCCAGCAGCCAAGGGCGACTAGCGGGAGTAGATACGCAGTATTTT.

This chain uses TRBV30 with TRBJ1-2, with TRBD1 matching over 7 bases. The V segment lost 2 bases and the J segment 6 bases; nucleotides outside the gene matches: 9. From germline, CDR1 is GTSNPN and CDR2 SVGIG (reference sequence). This CDR3 region has 14 residues. The CDR3 nucleotides are TGTGCCTGGAGTCCTTCACAGGGGATAAATGGCTACACCTTC. Amino acids: CAWSPSQGINGYTF.

This clone was seen a single time. The rearrangement links TRBV19 to TRBJ2-7; D may be TRBD2 (5 bases). Per the germline V gene, CDR1 is LNHDA and CDR2 is SQIVND (reference sequence). V was clipped by 1 base and J by 3 bases, with 7 bases between them. The CDR3 extends over 13 amino acids. The CDR3 here is CASSIAGLYEQYF. The DNA for the CDR3 is TGTGCCAGTAGTATAGCCGGACTCTACGAGCAGTACTTC.

This chain uses TRBV6-2 or TRBV6-3 with TRBJ1-1; the D is unclear. Germline V CDR1 and CDR2: MNHEY, SVGEGT. The CDR3 extends over 13 amino acids. V gave up 5 bases and J gave up 3 bases, with 10 bases separating them. DNA of the CDR3: TGTGCCAGCAGTCGAACAGCCTACACTGAAGCTTTCTTT. Encoded protein: CASSRTAYTEAFF.

In this sample, this clone turned up many times. The gene calls are TRBV10-2 and TRBJ1-5; possible D gene TRBD1, 5 bases. Trimming cost V 3 bases and J 7 bases, with 13 bases left between them. The germline V gene has CDR1 WSHSY and CDR2 SAAADI. CDR3 length: 14 amino acids. The CDR3 reads CASSEAGSGQPQHF. The CDR3 bases are TGCGCCAGCAGTGAAGCAGGGTCGGGCCAGCCCCAGCATTTT.

The V and J genes are TRBV15 and TRBJ2-1, with D perhaps TRBD1 (6 bases). V lost 6 bases and J 5 bases, leaving 11 bases between the germline ends. CDR1 and CDR2 (germline): LNHNV, YYDKDF (reference sequence). This CDR3 has 13 residues. The CDR3 region has the DNA TGTGCCACCAGTAGTCGACAGGACAATGAGCAGTTCTTC. Protein sequence: CATSSRQDNEQFF.

In its sample, this clone was seen a few times. V usage is TRBV2 and J usage is TRBJ1-1; maybe TRBD1 (5 bases). The germline gives CDR1 SNHLY, CDR2 FYNNEI. The length of the CDR3 is 13 residues. V lost 11 bases and J lost 6, with 19 bases in between. The CDR3 DNA reads as TGTGCCCGGGGAGGTGGCAGGGAGGCTGAAGCTTTCTTT. This codes for CARGGGREAEAFF.

The chain couples TRBV25-1 to TRBJ1-6; unclear D gene. The CDR3 spans 13 residues. The germline V gene has CDR1 MGHDK and CDR2 SYGVNS. V dropped 6 bases and J dropped 7 bases, with 10 bases sitting between them. This CDR3 is CASSPSGNSPLHF. DNA of the CDR3: TGTGCCAGCAGCCCCAGCGGCAATTCACCCCTCCACTTT.

The chain combines TRBV20-1 with TRBJ1-2; D uncertain. The CDR3 consists of 9 residues. Germline lookup yields CDR1 DFQATT and CDR2 SNEGSKA (reference sequence). V dropped 8 bases and J dropped 2 bases, with 3 bases sitting between them. The CDR3, as DNA: TGCAGTCCGAACTATGGCTACACCTTC. Translated, it gives CSPNYGYTF.

Of note for this clone: The sample carries other DNA sequences with the same CDR3. The chain employs TRBV4-1 and TRBJ2-2; 13 bases line up with TRBD2. The CDR3 length is 17 residues. Unmatched junction bases numbered 0, after V lost 1 base and J lost 1 base. Germline V gene sequence: CDR1 MGHRA, CDR2 YSYEKL. CDR3 DNA sequence: TGCGCCAGCAGCCAAGGACTAGCGGGGGGGAACACCGGGGAGCTGTTTTTT. Its protein product is CASSQGLAGGNTGELFF.

The chain uses TRBV29-1 and TRBJ2-1, with D maybe TRBD2 (6 bases). Between the trimmed V and J ends, which lost 7 bases and 6 bases, there was a span of 22 bases. This CDR3 contains 15 residues. CDR1 and CDR2 from the germline V gene are SQVTM and ANQGSEA. The CDR3 sequence: CSAIGTSQYPNEQFF. DNA of the CDR3: TGCAGCGCTATAGGGACTTCCCAATATCCCAATGAGCAGTTCTTC.